Listed below are T cell receptor beta chains from one sample, sequenced in a study of shared clonotypes between healthy human individuals. Produced via immunoSEQ multiplex PCR; TCRdb's table is partial and in-frame only. The sample includes roughly 890,000 clones, about 92% of them seen just once. Sequencing was performed on naive CD8+ T cells sorted from blood. The receptors come from a man aged 25 to 40 in good health. CDR3s include the opening cysteine and the closing phenylalanine or tryptophan. The D gene is left open where the match is weak. Clone size is given for some rows only: seen once, a few or many times, or a class if the clone is expanded.

TRBV14	-	TRBD1	TRBJ1-4	CASRPTGAGEKLFF	TGTGCCAGCAGACCGACAGGGGCGGGAGAAAAACTGTTTTTT
TRBV4-3	-	-	TRBJ2-1	CASSQYNYNEQFF	TGCGCCAGCAGCCAGTACAATTACAATGAGCAGTTCTTC
TRBV28	-	-	TRBJ2-7	CASSLINSYEQYF	TGTGCCAGCAGTTTAATCAACTCCTACGAGCAGTACTTC
TRBV4-1	-	TRBD2	TRBJ2-7	CASSHGLAGAYEQYF	TGCGCCAGCAGCCATGGACTAGCGGGAGCCTACGAGCAGTACTTC
TRBV9	-	TRBD1	TRBJ1-2	CASSALGQGVYGYTF	TGTGCCAGCAGCGCCTTAGGACAGGGCGTATATGGCTACACCTTC
TRBV4-2	-	-	TRBJ1-3	CASSQDQRVGNTIYF	TGTGCCAGCAGCCAAGATCAACGGGTTGGAAACACCATATATTTT
TRBV7-9	once	TRBD2	TRBJ2-7	CASSPPSGLSYEQYF	TGTGCCAGCAGTCCCCCTAGCGGGCTCTCCTACGAGCAGTACTTC
TRBV6-1	-	TRBD2	TRBJ2-7	CASSELLGTTTYEQYF	TGTGCCAGCAGTGAACTTCTAGGGACTACTACCTACGAGCAGTACTTC
TRBV11-2	once	-	TRBJ2-1	CASSSRLQGLDEQFF	TGTGCCAGCAGCTCGCGCCTGCAGGGCTTGGATGAGCAGTTCTTC
TRBV30	-	TRBD2	TRBJ2-4	CAWSGLAERKNIQYF	TGTGCCTGGAGCGGACTAGCGGAGAGGAAAAACATTCAGTACTTC
TRBV2	-	-	TRBJ2-3	CASKTGHGTDTQYF	TGTGCCAGCAAAACGGGGCACGGTACAGATACGCAGTATTTT
TRBV13	-	-	TRBJ2-7	CASSLGNEQYF	TGTGCCAGCAGCTTAGGAAACGAGCAGTACTTC
TRBV4-1	-	-	TRBJ2-7	CASSQDLRYEQYF	TGCGCCAGCAGCCAAGATCTGAGGTACGAGCAGTACTTC
TRBV14	-	-	TRBJ2-2	CASSLSVAGELFF	TGTGCCAGCAGCCTTAGCGTCGCCGGGGAGCTGTTTTTT
TRBV9	-	TRBD1	TRBJ2-5	CASSAGGQETQYF	TGTGCCAGCAGCGCAGGGGGTCAAGAGACCCAGTACTTC
TRBV5-1	-	TRBD1	TRBJ1-4	CASSSLPGQGWELFF	TGCGCCAGCAGCTCCCTGCCGGGACAGGGTTGGGAACTGTTTTTT
TRBV7-8	-	TRBD1	TRBJ2-7	CASSPRDRGSYEQYF	TGTGCCAGCAGCCCCCGGGACAGGGGATCTTACGAGCAGTACTTC
TRBV28	-	-	TRBJ1-1	CASILHGVGNTEAFF	TGTGCCAGCATTCTTCATGGGGTGGGGAACACTGAAGCTTTCTTT
TRBV29-1	-	TRBD2	TRBJ2-7	CSVRTSGNGEQYF	TGCAGCGTTAGGACTAGCGGGAATGGCGAGCAGTACTTC
TRBV5-1	-	-	TRBJ2-7	CASSSPNREYEQYF	TGCGCCAGCAGCAGCCCCAACAGGGAATACGAGCAGTACTTC
TRBV27	-	-	TRBJ2-1	CASSLGRGGEQFF	TGTGCCAGCAGTTTAGGCAGGGGCGGTGAGCAGTTCTTC
TRBV27	-	-	TRBJ1-1	CASSSELSNTEAFF	TGTGCCAGCAGTTCTGAGTTATCGAACACTGAAGCTTTCTTT
TRBV11-2	-	TRBD2	TRBJ2-7	CASSGTSGRAWGSYEQYF	TGTGCCAGCAGCGGGACTAGCGGGAGGGCCTGGGGATCCTACGAGCAGTACTTC
TRBV27	-	-	TRBJ1-2	CASSLTTGYGYTF	TGTGCCAGCAGTTTAACAACGGGGTATGGCTACACCTTC
TRBV5-6	once	-	TRBJ1-1	CASSLATRANTEAFF	TGTGCCAGCAGCTTGGCCACGCGAGCGAACACTGAAGCTTTCTTT
TRBV27	-	-	TRBJ2-4	CASSLGEGQYF	TGTGCCAGCAGTTTAGGGGAAGGTCAGTACTTC
TRBV5-4	-	-	TRBJ1-1	CASSFWGSEAFF	TGTGCCAGCAGCTTCTGGGGCAGTGAAGCTTTCTTT
TRBV6-6	-	TRBD2	TRBJ2-1	CASSYGGEPTYNEQFF	TGTGCCAGCAGTTACGGGGGGGAGCCTACCTACAATGAGCAGTTCTTC
TRBV10-3	-	TRBD2	TRBJ2-7	CAISPAGVLSYEQYF	TGTGCCATCAGCCCAGCGGGAGTCCTCTCCTACGAGCAGTACTTC
TRBV5-4	once	TRBD1	TRBJ2-7	CASSSWQGEYEQYF	TGTGCCAGCAGCTCGTGGCAGGGGGAATACGAGCAGTACTTC
TRBV11-2	-	-	TRBJ2-5	CASSSVLQPGGETQYF	TGTGCCAGCAGCTCCGTCTTACAGCCGGGTGGGGAGACCCAGTACTTC
TRBV19	-	-	TRBJ2-3	CASSQSLGTDTQYF	TGTGCCAGTAGTCAGTCCCTCGGCACAGATACGCAGTATTTT
TRBV10-1	-	-	TRBJ2-7	CASSDRGQGEQYF	TGCGCCAGCAGCGATCGCGGACAAGGCGAGCAGTACTTC
TRBV11-2	-	-	TRBJ2-3	CASSYDTQYF	TGTGCCAGCAGCTACGATACGCAGTATTTT
TRBV11-3	-	TRBD1	TRBJ2-3	CASSLDVTGTGTDTQYF	TGTGCCAGCAGCTTAGACGTCACCGGGACAGGGACCGATACGCAGTATTTT
TRBV29-1	-	-	TRBJ1-3	CSVEGFSGNTIYF	TGCAGCGTTGAGGGCTTCTCTGGAAACACCATATATTTT
TRBV14	-	TRBD2	TRBJ2-3	CASSRGLADGSTDTQYF	TGTGCCAGCAGCAGGGGACTAGCGGACGGTAGCACAGATACGCAGTATTTT
TRBV4-1	-	TRBD2	TRBJ2-1	CASSQELAGGTEQFF	TGCGCCAGCAGCCAAGAACTAGCGGGAGGCACTGAGCAGTTCTTC
TRBV29-1	-	-	TRBJ2-7	CSVEAGTNTYEQYF	TGCAGCGTAGAGGCCGGGACAAATACCTACGAGCAGTACTTC
TRBV9	few	-	TRBJ2-2	CASSVDLGAVGSAGELFF	TGTGCCAGCAGCGTAGATTTAGGGGCAGTAGGTTCTGCCGGGGAGCTGTTTTTT
TRBV15	few	-	TRBJ1-5	CATRMTVQPQHF	TGTGCCACCAGAATGACGGTTCAGCCCCAGCATTTT
TRBV11-2	-	-	TRBJ1-1	CASSLAYRDHNTEAFF	TGTGCCAGCAGCTTAGCATACCGGGATCACAACACTGAAGCTTTCTTT
TRBV7-9	-	TRBD2	TRBJ2-1	CASSLGRTSGRSDEQFF	TGTGCCAGCAGCCTAGGTAGAACTAGCGGGAGAAGCGATGAGCAGTTCTTC
TRBV9	-	TRBD1	TRBJ2-7	CASSPSPGQRLYEQYF	TGTGCCAGCAGCCCCTCCCCGGGACAGAGGTTATACGAGCAGTACTTC